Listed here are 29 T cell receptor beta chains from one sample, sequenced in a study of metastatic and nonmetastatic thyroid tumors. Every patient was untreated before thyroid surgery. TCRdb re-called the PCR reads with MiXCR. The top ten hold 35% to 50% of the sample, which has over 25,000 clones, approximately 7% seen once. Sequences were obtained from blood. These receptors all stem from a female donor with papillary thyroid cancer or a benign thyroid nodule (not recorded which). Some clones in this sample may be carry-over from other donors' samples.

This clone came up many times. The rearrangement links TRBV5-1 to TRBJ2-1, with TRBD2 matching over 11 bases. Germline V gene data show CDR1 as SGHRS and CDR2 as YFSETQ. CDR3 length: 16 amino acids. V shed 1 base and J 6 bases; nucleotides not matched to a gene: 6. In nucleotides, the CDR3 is TGCGCCAGCAGCTTGATGTTAGCGGGAGGGACCAATGAGCAGTTCTTC. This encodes CASSLMLAGGTNEQFF.

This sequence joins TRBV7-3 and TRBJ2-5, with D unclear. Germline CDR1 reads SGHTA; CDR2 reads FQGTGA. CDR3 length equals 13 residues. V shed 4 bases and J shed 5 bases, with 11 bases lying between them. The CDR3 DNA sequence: TGTGCCAGCAGCTCTGACCCTATGGAGACCCAGTACTTC. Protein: CASSSDPMETQYF.

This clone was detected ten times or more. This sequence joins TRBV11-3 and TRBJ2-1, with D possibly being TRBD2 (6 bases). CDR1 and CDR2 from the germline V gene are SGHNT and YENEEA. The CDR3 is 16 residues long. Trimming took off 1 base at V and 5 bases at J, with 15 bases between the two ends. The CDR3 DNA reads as TGTGCCAGCAGCTTAGTGGAGGGGCCTGGACACAATGAGCAGTTCTTC. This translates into CASSLVEGPGHNEQFF.

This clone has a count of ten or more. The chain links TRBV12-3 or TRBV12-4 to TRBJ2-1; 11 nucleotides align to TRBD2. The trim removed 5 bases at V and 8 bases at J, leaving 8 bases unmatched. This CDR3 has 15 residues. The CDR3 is CASSISGGGSHEQFF. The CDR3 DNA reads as TGTGCCAGCAGTATTAGCGGGGGGGGCAGCCATGAGCAGTTCTTC.

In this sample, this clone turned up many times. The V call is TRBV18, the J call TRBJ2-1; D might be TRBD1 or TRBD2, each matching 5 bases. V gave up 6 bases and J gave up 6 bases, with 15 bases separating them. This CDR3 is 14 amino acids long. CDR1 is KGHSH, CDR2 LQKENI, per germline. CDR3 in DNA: TGTGCCAGCTCTAGGGACGGGACCTTCAATGAGCAGTTCTTC. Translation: CASSRDGTFNEQFF.

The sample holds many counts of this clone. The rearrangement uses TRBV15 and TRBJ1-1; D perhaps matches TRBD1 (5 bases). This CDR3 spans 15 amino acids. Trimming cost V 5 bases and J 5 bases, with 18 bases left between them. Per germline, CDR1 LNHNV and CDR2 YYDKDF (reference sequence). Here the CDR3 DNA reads TGTGCCACCAGCTTTAATCCGGGACCCGCTACTGAAGCTTTCTTT. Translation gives CATSFNPGPATEAFF. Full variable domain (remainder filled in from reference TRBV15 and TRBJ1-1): DAMVIQNPRYQVTQFGKPVTLSCSQTLNHNVMYWYQQKSSQAPKLLFHYYDKDFNNEADTPDNFQSRRPNTSFCFLDIRSPGLGDTAMYLCATSFNPGPATEAFFGQGTRLTVV.

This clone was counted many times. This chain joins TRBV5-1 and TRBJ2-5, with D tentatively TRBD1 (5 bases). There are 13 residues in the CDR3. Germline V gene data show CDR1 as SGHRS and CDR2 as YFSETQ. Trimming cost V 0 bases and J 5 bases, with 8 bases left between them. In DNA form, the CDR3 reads TGCGCCAGCAGCTTGGGCAGGGTGGAGACCCAGTACTTC. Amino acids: CASSLGRVETQYF.

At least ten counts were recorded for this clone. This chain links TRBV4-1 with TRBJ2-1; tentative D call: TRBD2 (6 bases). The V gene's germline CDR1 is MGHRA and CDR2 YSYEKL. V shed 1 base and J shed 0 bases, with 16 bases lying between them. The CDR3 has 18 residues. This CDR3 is CASSQVQGGRRSYNEQFF. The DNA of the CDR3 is TGCGCCAGCAGCCAAGTTCAGGGAGGCAGGCGCTCCTACAATGAGCAGTTCTTC.

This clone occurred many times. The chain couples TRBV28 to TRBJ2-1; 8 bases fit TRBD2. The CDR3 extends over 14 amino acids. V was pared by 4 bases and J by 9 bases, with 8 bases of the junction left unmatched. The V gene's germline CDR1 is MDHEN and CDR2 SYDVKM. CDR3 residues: CASSSAGGASEQFF. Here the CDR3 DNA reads TGTGCCAGCAGTTCTGCGGGAGGTGCTAGTGAGCAGTTCTTC.

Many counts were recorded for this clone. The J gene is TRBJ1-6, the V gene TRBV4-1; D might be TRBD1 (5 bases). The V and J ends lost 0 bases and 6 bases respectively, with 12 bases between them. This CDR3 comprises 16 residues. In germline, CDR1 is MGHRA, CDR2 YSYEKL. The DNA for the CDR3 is TGCGCCAGCAGCCAAGATAGTGGGGGAGGTAATTCACCCCTCCACTTT. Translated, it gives CASSQDSGGGNSPLHF.

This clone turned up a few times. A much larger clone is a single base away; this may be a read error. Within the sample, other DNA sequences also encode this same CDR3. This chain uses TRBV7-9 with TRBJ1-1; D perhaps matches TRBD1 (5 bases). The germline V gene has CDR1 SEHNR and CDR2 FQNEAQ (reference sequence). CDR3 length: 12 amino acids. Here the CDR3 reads CASRFTGTQAFF. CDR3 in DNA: TGCGCCAGCAGATTTACCGGGACTCAAGCTTTCTTT. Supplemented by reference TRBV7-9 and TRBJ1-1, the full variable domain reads DTGVSQNPRHKITKRGQNVTFRCDPISEHNRLYWYRQTLGQGPEFLTYFQNEAQLEKSRLLSDRFSAERPKGSFSTLEIQRTEQGDSAMYLCASRFTGTQAFFGQGTRLTVV.

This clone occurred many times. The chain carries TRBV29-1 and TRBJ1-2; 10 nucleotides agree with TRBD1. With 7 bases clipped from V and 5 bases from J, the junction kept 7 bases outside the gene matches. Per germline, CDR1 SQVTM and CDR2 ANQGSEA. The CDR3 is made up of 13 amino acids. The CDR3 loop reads CSAWGQGMYGYTF. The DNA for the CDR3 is TGCAGCGCCTGGGGACAGGGGATGTATGGCTACACCTTC.

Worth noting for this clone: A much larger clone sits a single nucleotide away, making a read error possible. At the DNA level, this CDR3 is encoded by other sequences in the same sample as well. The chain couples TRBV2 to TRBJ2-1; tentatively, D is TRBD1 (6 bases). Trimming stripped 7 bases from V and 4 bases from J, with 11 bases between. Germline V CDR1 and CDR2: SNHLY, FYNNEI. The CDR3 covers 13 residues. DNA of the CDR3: TGTGCCAGCACACAGGGACGATACAATGAGCAGTTCTTC. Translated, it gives CASTQGRYNEQFF.

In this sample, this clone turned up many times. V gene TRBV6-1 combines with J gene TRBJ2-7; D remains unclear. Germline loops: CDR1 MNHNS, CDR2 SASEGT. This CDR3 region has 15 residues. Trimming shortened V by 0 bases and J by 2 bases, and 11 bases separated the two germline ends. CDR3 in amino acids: CASSEATQRAYEQYF. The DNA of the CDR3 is TGTGCCAGCAGTGAAGCAACACAGCGCGCCTACGAGCAGTACTTC.

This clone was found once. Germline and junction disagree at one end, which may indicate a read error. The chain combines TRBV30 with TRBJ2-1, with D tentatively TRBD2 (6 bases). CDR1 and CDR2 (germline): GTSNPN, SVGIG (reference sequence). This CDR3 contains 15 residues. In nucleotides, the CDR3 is TGTGTCTGGGTCATCGTTGCGGCCGGGGGCAATGAGCAGTTCTTC. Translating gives CVWVIVAAGGNEQFF.

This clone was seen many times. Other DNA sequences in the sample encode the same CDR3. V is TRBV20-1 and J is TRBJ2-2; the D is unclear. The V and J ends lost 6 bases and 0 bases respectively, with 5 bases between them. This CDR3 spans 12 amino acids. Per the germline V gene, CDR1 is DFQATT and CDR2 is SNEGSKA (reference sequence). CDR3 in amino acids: CSASSNTGELFF. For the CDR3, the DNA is TGCAGTGCCAGTTCGAACACCGGGGAGCTGTTTTTT.

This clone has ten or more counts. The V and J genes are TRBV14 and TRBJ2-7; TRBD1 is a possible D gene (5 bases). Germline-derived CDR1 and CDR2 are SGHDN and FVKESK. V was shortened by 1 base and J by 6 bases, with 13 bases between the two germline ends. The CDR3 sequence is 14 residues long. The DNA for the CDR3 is TGTGCCAGCAGCCAAGTCCAAGGGGCTGGCGAGCAGTACTTC. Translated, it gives CASSQVQGAGEQYF.

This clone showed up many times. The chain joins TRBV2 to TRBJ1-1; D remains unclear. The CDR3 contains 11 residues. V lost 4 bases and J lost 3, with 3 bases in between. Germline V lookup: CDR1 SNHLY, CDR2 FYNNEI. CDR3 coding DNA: TGTGCCAGCAGTGGGTACACTGAAGCTTTCTTT. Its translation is CASSGYTEAFF.

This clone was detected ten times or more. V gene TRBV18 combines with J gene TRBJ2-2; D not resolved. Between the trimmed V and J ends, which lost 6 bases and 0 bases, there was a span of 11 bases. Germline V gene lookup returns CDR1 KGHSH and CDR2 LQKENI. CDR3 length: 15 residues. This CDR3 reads CASSPRNANTGELFF. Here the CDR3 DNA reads TGTGCCAGCTCCCCGAGGAACGCGAACACCGGGGAGCTGTTTTTT.

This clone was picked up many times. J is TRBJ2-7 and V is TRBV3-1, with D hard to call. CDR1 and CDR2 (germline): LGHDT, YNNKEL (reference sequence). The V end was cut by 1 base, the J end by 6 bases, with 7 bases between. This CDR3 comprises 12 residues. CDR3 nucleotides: TGTGCCAGCAGCCAAGGGAATTCCGAGCAGTACTTC. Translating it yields CASSQGNSEQYF.

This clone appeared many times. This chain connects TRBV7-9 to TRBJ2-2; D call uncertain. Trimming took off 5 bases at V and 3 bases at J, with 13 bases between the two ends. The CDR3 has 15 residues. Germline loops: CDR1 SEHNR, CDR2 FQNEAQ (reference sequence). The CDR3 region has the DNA TGTGCCAGCAGCCAGAGTTCCCCGCACACCGGGGAGCTGTTTTTT. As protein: CASSQSSPHTGELFF.

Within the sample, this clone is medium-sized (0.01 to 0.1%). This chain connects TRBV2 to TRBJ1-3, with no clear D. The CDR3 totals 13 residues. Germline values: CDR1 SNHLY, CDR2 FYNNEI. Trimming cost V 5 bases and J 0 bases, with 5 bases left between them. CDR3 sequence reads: CASSSFSGNTIYF. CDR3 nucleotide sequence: TGTGCCAGCAGTTCTTTCTCTGGAAACACCATATATTTT.

The CDR3 loop reads CASSFRGTSGRWETQYF. In DNA, the CDR3 is TGCGCCAGCAGCTTTCGAGGGACTAGCGGGAGATGGGAGACCCAGTACTTC. The genes are TRBV5-1 and TRBJ2-5; 14 bases fit TRBD2. Trimming cost V 2 bases and J 5 bases; bases outside gene matches: 8. CDR1 and CDR2 from the germline V gene are SGHRS and YFSETQ. CDR3 size: 17 residues.

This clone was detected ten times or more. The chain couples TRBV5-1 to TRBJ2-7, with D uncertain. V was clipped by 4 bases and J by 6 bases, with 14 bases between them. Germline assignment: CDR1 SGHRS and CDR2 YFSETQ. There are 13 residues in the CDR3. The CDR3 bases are TGCGCCAGCAGCGAAGAGCTGGGAAGCGAGCAGTACTTC. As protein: CASSEELGSEQYF.

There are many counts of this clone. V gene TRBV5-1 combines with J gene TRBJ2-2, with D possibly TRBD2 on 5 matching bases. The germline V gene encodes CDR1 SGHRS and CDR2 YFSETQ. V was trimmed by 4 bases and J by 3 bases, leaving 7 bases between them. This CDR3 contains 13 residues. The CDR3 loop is CASSHGDTGELFF. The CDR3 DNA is TGCGCCAGCAGCCACGGGGACACCGGGGAGCTGTTTTTT.

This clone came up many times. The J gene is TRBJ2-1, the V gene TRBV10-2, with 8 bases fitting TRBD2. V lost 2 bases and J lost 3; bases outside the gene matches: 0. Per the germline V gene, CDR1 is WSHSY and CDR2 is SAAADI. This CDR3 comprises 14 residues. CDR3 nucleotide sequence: TGCGCCAGCAGTGAGGGGACTAGCTACAATGAGCAGTTCTTC. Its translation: CASSEGTSYNEQFF.

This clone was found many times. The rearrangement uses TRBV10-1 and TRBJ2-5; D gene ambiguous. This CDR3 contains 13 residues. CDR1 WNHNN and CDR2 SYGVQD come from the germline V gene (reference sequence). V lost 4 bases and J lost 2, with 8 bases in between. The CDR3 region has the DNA TGCGCCAGCAGTGCGACCCTACAAGAGACCCAGTACTTC. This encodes CASSATLQETQYF.

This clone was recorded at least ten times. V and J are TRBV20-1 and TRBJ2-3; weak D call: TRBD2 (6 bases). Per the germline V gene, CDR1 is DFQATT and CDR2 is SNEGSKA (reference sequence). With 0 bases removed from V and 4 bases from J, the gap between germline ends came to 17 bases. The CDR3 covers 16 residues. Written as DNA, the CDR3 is TGCAGTGCTAGAGATCGAGGAGGGTGGGGCCCAGATACGCAGTATTTT. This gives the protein CSARDRGGWGPDTQYF.

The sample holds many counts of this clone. Written as DNA, the CDR3 is TGTGCCAGCAGCTATATAGCGGGGGACTCCTACGAGCAGTACTTC. Protein product: CASSYIAGDSYEQYF. The chain combines TRBV7-2 with TRBJ2-7; 9 nucleotides align to TRBD2. Per germline, CDR1 SGHTA and CDR2 FQGNSA. The trim removed 4 bases at V and 0 bases at J, leaving 4 bases unmatched. The CDR3 has 15 amino acids.